These 9 T cell receptor beta chains were all obtained from the same sample, sequenced in a study of CD4 T cells in relation to SARS-CoV-2 and coronaviruses. Here immunoSEQ multiplex PCR was the method, and the copy in TCRdb shows in-frame clones only, minus some. The data hold about 22,000 clones, with about 70% observed a single time. Antigens for these TCRs are unknown. The unexposed donors gave CD4+ T cells in about 2011-2018, prior to COVID-19. After about 10 days of culture, CD4+ T cells were isolated. Sequencing input: CD4+ T cells from PBMCs, cultured in vitro. These receptors all come from a human donor in good health.

The genes are TRBV7-2 and TRBJ1-1; 9 bases map to TRBD1. V trimming: 6 bases; J trimming: 1 base; junction bases outside the gene matches: 0. The CDR3 spans 13 residues. Germline V lookup: CDR1 SGHTA, CDR2 FQGNSA. In DNA form, the CDR3 reads TGTGCCAGCAGACAGGGGGCGAACACTGAAGCTTTCTTT. Protein: CASRQGANTEAFF.

The V gene is TRBV5-1, the J gene TRBJ2-2; the D is unclear. CDR3 length: 16 amino acids. With 1 base removed from V and 0 bases from J, the gap between germline ends came to 10 bases. Germline V CDR1 and CDR2: SGHRS, YFSETQ. The DNA of the CDR3 is TGCGCCAGCAGCTTGTATGGCAGGTCGAACACCGGGGAGCTGTTTTTT. Protein sequence: CASSLYGRSNTGELFF.

This clone occurred once. This sample also contains other DNA sequences that code for the same CDR3. The chain uses TRBV6-2 or TRBV6-3 and TRBJ2-1; TRBD1 agrees at 7 bases. J was trimmed by 6 bases and V by 5 bases; bases with no gene match: 1. CDR1 and CDR2 (germline): MNHEY, SVGEGT. The length of the CDR3 is 12 residues. The CDR3 here is CASSRQGNEQFF. CDR3 nucleotides: TGTGCCAGCAGTCGACAGGGCAATGAGCAGTTCTTC.

The gene calls are TRBV30 and TRBJ2-1; TRBD2 is a possible D gene (6 bases). The V end was cut by 6 bases, the J end by 12 bases, with 15 bases between. CDR3 length: 11 amino acids. Germline CDR1 GTSNPN, CDR2 SVGIG (reference sequence). The CDR3 spells CACSGLSRQFF. CDR3 coding DNA: TGTGCCTGTTCGGGACTTTCAAGGCAGTTCTTC.

A few counts support this clone. DNA of the CDR3: TGTGCCAGCAGGATGGACAGGGTAGCTGAAGCTTTCTTT. This codes for CASRMDRVAEAFF. The chain combines TRBV5-4 with TRBJ1-1; 8 positions agree with TRBD1. Looked up from germline, CDR1 is SGHNT and CDR2 is YYREEE (reference sequence). V lost 5 bases to trimming and J lost 6 bases; unmatched junction nucleotides: 6. The CDR3 runs 13 residues. Combining the CDR3 with reference TRBV5-4 and TRBJ1-1 gives the whole variable domain ETGVTQSPTHLIKTRGQQVTLRCSSQSGHNTVSWYQQALGQGPQFIFQYYREEENGRGNFPPRFSGLQFPNYSSELNVNALELDDSALYLCASRMDRVAEAFFGQGTRLTVV.

The gene calls are TRBV6-6 and TRBJ1-1; no clear D. The CDR3 is 13 residues long. In germline, CDR1 is MNHNY, CDR2 SVGAGI (reference sequence). V was shortened by 6 bases and J by 1 base, with 9 bases between the two germline ends. Here the CDR3 reads CASSITANTEAFF. CDR3 nucleotides: TGTGCCAGCAGCATCACCGCGAACACTGAAGCTTTCTTT.

This clone is a singleton in its sample. As DNA, the CDR3 is TGTGCCAGCAGCCCCCGCCGGAGGGTGAGGAACACCATATATTTT. Its translation: CASSPRRRVRNTIYF. The chain uses TRBV7-9 and TRBJ1-3; no definite D call. This CDR3 has 15 residues. V shed 5 bases and J shed 7 bases, with 18 bases lying between them. CDR1 and CDR2 from the germline V gene are SEHNR and FQNEAQ (reference sequence).

The chain uses TRBV7-9 and TRBJ2-3; 12 nucleotides line up with TRBD2. Germline V gene data show CDR1 as SEHNR and CDR2 as FQNEAQ (reference sequence). V shed 5 bases and J 8 bases; nucleotides not matched to a gene: 11. The CDR3 length is 16 residues. The CDR3 DNA is TGTGCCAGCAGCCCCCGGACTAGCGGGGTTGGGGCTACGCAGTATTTT. It specifies CASSPRTSGVGATQYF.

This chain joins TRBV6-1 and TRBJ1-5; TRBD1 agrees at 8 bases. The CDR3 extends over 16 amino acids. CDR1 MNHNS and CDR2 SASEGT come from the germline V gene. Trimming removed 3 bases from V and 2 bases from J; junction bases left unmatched: 6. The DNA for the CDR3 is TGTGCCAGCAGTGATCCCCAGGGGGCAGGCAATCAGCCCCAGCATTTT. Protein sequence: CASSDPQGAGNQPQHF.